This TCR beta chain was observed in a study of blood T cells in healthy people across ages. This CDR3 spans 16 amino acids. Trimming left V 0 bases short and J 5 bases short, with 19 bases between. Germline V gives CDR1 DFQATT, CDR2 SNEGSKA (reference sequence). Study-level results: Age brought a roughly linear fall in TCR beta diversity measured per million T cells.

Using a J-beta primer mix together with a sample-barcoded 5' primer, a second PCR was run for about 6 to 11 cycles. MiXCR was run by TCRdb on the 5' RACE reads, yielding one entry per CDR3 protein. The sample has around 320,000 distinct CDR3 sequences; around 30% are singletons. About this clonotype itself: Its antigen is not identified.

The receptor comes from a woman between 70 and 85 years old in good health. The sequenced sample was blood. J is TRBJ1-1 and V is TRBV20-1; tentative D call: TRBD1 (5 bases). The CDR3: CSARDWGGQGGTEAFF. In nucleotides, the CDR3 is TGCAGTGCTAGAGATTGGGGAGGACAAGGAGGAACTGAAGCTTTCTTT.